The T cell receptor beta chain described here comes from a study of T cells after yellow fever vaccination. The CDR3 runs to 17 residues. V shed 0 bases and J 5 bases; nucleotides not matched to a gene: 11. The germline CDR1 and CDR2 sequences are LGHNA and YSLEER. Study results and caveats: The study found a weaker secondary response that peaked faster, day 5 versus 15. A limited proportion of clonotypes was detected within both the CD4 and CD8 compartments. In post-booster samples, most primary-vaccination clones reappeared (96% CD4, about 91% CD8).

As concerns this clonotype: Its antigen is still unknown.

The authors made TCR cDNA by 5'RACE template switching, adding a universal primer site and UMIs. Via MiXCR, TCRdb re-called the 5' RACE reads, giving one row per CDR3 protein. The table has around 180,000 distinct CDR3 sequences, approximately 6.2% seen once. This clonotype was sampled from a man aged 18 to 29 who received the YFV17D yellow fever vaccine. The input for sequencing was CD4+ T cells sorted from PBMCs, taken on the day of the first yellow fever vaccination. The V gene is TRBV4-3, the J gene TRBJ2-5; the match to TRBD2 covers 8 bases. CDR3 amino acids: CASSQDGLASVGETQYF. CDR3 DNA sequence: TGCGCCAGCAGCCAAGATGGACTAGCATCTGTTGGGGAGACCCAGTACTTC.